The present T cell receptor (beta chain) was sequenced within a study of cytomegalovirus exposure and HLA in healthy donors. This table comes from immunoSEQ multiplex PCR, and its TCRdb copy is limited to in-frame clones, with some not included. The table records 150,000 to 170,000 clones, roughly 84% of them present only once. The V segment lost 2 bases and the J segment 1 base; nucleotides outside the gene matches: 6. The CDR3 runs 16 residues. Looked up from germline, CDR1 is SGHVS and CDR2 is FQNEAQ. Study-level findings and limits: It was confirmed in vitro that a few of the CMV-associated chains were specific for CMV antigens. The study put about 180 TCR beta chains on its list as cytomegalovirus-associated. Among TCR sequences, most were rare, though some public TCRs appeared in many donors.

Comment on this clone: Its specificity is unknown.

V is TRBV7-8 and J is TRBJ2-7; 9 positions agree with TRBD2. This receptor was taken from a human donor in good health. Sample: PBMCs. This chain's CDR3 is CASSLRSSGRSYEQYF. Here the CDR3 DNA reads TGTGCCAGCAGCTTAAGGTCCAGCGGGAGGTCCTACGAGCAGTACTTC.